This T cell receptor (beta chain) emerged from a study of blood T cells in healthy people across ages (dated by TCRdb to 2014 to 2015). For the study in its entirety: In model experiments, roughly one uniquely barcoded TCR beta cDNA molecule per two T cells was captured by template switching. Age-related changes in TCR beta repertoire diversity were measured in the study by deep sequencing normalized with unique cDNA molecular identifiers. Four age groups were formed from the donors: young (average approximately 15 years), middle-aged (approximately 39), aged (approximately 60) and long-lived (around 82). To avoid experimental bias, donors of different ages were distributed randomly across sequencing lanes. Two additional independent replicas of 1 million unique cDNA reads from the same blood draw were analyzed for two donors (one aged 18 to 29 and one aged 80 or older).

The library came from 5' RACE. Sequenced on an Illumina HiSeq 2500. The second PCR ran for roughly 7 to 11 cycles and used a J-beta primer mix along with a sample-barcoded 5' primer. A template-switch 5' adaptor carrying 12 random nucleotides introduced a unique molecular identifier onto each TCR beta cDNA molecule. At least 3 million CDR3-containing paired-end reads were obtained from each sample. All of the RNA was converted into first-strand cDNA using the Mint cDNA synthesis kit, with a TRBC-specific oligonucleotide serving as the primer. All cDNA was treated with uracil-DNA glycosylase and then went through a first 18-cycle PCR with the universal primers M1SS and BC2_uni_R. The source study handled its data this way. For normalization, 1 million high-quality reads, each with a distinct molecular identifier, were randomly selected from each sample. Reads with shared molecular identifiers were discarded instead of being binned into consensus sequences. CDR3 identification, clonotype clustering and error correction used MiTCR with a Q25 quality threshold and the strictest error-elimination algorithm. A nonparametric unseen species model with Euler transformation was used to estimate lower-bound total TCR beta diversity. Starting from the raw public reads, TCRdb applied fastp trimming at Q25, assembled clones with MiXCR and retained in-frame beta chains. Every entry covers one CDR3 protein and lists the most common genes and DNA from its rows. What appears here as the V and J calls and clone size reflects TCRdb's work, not the paper's. For this sample the table gives roughly 2 million distinct CDR3 sequences, of which less than 50% were detected only once. Roughly 2.1% of the sample is taken by the ten largest.

Systemically healthy Caucasian individuals from Russia, 35 to 40 in total and aged about 6 to 90 years, were included as donors. Each donor gave ten milliliters of peripheral blood, drawn into EDTA-treated Vacutainer tubes. Ficoll-Paque density-gradient centrifugation was used to isolate PBMCs, with at least 7 million per sample. Trizol reagent was used to extract total RNA from the PBMCs, yielding at least 5.5 micrograms per sample. Naive CD45RAhigh/CD27high T cell percentages were measured by flow cytometry on a PBMC aliquot from every donor. This clonotype was picked up a small number of times. What this receptor recognizes is not known. The input lacks base qualities; no much larger clone sits a single base away. Points the paper makes about the study in general: Observed TCR beta diversity per million T cells fell roughly linearly with age, and a significant reduction was already apparent by age approximately 40. Estimates of total diversity based on one million sequenced T cells were regarded as lower bounds and as underestimates. Because profiling used bulk unsorted PBMCs, naive and antigen-experienced compartments could not be compared conclusively. Because donor CMV infection status was unknown, age-related changes in expanded clonotypes were potentially confounded. There was a strong correlation between observed TCR beta diversity and the percentage of naive T cells measured by flow cytometry. Compared with the aged group, the long-lived group had more naive CD4+ T cells, fewer expanded clones and increased TCR diversity, suggesting age selection.

The specimen was blood. The TCR was taken from a woman between 35 and 50 years old in good health.

The DNA is TGCAGCGTTGATAGGGGGGCGGCAGATACGCAGTATTTT. Its protein reads: CSVDRGAADTQYF. The sequence links TRBV29-1 to TRBJ2-3; the D assignment is uncertain and may be TRBD1 or TRBD2, with 6 bases supporting each. Taken from the germline V gene, the CDR1 and CDR2 loops are SQVTM and ANQGSEA. V and J lose 3 bases and 4 bases, and a span of 11 bases separates them. The CDR3 runs 13 amino acids, cysteine and phenylalanine included. The kept DNA is CDR3 alone, 39 bases in frame from the first base.